What follows are 20 T cell receptor beta chains derived from one specimen sequenced in a study of tumor and adjacent non-tumor tissue in lung cancer. No cell sorting was done before RNA was extracted from the tissue. A modified ARM-PCR protocol with three rounds of nested PCR amplified TCRbeta. TCRdb processed the multiplex PCR reads anew with MiXCR; each CDR3 protein has one entry. The repertoire holds some 71,000 distinct CDR3 sequences, with approximately 72% as singletons. The sequenced sample consisted of lung tumor tissue. The origin of the receptors is a woman in her 40s with non-small cell lung cancer.

This clonotype was seen repeatedly, ten times or more. The chain combines TRBV28 with TRBJ2-5; the match to TRBD1 covers 7 bases. The junction had 7 bases not matched to a gene; V was cut back by 10 bases and J by 5 bases. CDR3 length equals 12 residues. Germline assignment: CDR1 MDHEN and CDR2 SYDVKM. Here the CDR3 reads CATKGARETQYF. The CDR3 nucleotides read TGTGCCACGAAGGGGGCGCGGGAGACCCAGTACTTC.

This clonotype has at least ten counts. The chain joins TRBV20-1 to TRBJ2-5; weak D call: TRBD1 (5 bases). From germline, CDR1 is DFQATT and CDR2 SNEGSKA (reference sequence). Trimming shortened V by 0 bases and J by 7 bases, and 15 bases separated the two germline ends. CDR3 length equals 14 residues. The CDR3, as DNA: TGCAGTGCTAGAGATTCGGCAGGGATGGGGACCCAGTACTTC. Protein product: CSARDSAGMGTQYF.

For this clonotype: One end of the junction does not line up with germline, which may come from a read error. The chain recombines TRBV5-5 with TRBJ1-6; no clear D gene. This CDR3 is 14 amino acids long. Germline values: CDR1 SGHKS, CDR2 YYEKEE (reference sequence). The CDR3 sequence: CASSLSGDNSPHHF. The CDR3 coding sequence is TGTGCCAGCAGCCTTTCAGGTGATAATTCACCCCACCACTTT.

The chain employs TRBV7-9 and TRBJ1-2; no clear D. The CDR3 contains 12 residues. Germline V gene sequence: CDR1 SEHNR, CDR2 FQNEAQ (reference sequence). The chain's CDR3 is CVTTPQAVGYTF. In DNA form, the CDR3 reads TGTGTCACCACCCCCCAGGCGGTCGGCTACACCTTC.

This clonotype was detected once. A read error may produce the germline difference seen at one junction end. The V call is TRBV7-9, the J call TRBJ2-1, with a tentative D call TRBD2 (5 bases). Per the germline V gene, CDR1 is SEHNR and CDR2 is FQNEAQ (reference sequence). The CDR3 contains 15 residues. The CDR3 DNA sequence: TGTACCAGCAGCTTAGGAGGCGGAGGAAGCAATGAGCAGTTCTTC. Amino acid sequence: CTSSLGGGGSNEQFF.

Regarding this clonotype: This likely comes from a read error, as the CDR3 has no conserved phenylalanine or tryptophan at its end. The rearrangement uses TRBV30 and TRBJ2-1; D is unresolved. This CDR3 region has 14 residues. Germline lookup yields CDR1 GTSNPN and CDR2 SVGIG (reference sequence). Trimming cost V 0 bases and J 7 bases, with 13 bases left between them. CDR3 amino acids: CAWSVLPSDNEQFI. CDR3 in DNA: TGTGCCTGGAGTGTACTTCCGTCGGATAATGAGCAGTTCATC.

This clonotype was seen at least ten times. This chain uses TRBV20-1 with TRBJ2-7, with 10 bases that match TRBD2. The V and J ends lost 6 bases and 2 bases, in that order; junction bases with no gene match: 4. Germline assignment: CDR1 DFQATT and CDR2 SNEGSKA (reference sequence). The CDR3 is 13 residues long. CDR3 residues: CSAVAGGAYEQYF. CDR3 nucleotide sequence: TGCAGTGCCGTAGCGGGAGGCGCCTACGAGCAGTACTTC.

As concerns this clonotype: One junction end disagrees with the germline gene, perhaps due to a read error. The chain couples TRBV30 to TRBJ1-1; D is ambiguous. The CDR3 sequence is 14 residues long. Germline V gene lookup returns CDR1 GTSNPN and CDR2 SVGIG (reference sequence). The CDR3 reads CVWTQRGLNTEAFF. The DNA for the CDR3 is TGTGTCTGGACGCAAAGAGGGTTGAACACTGAAGCTTTCTTT.

Concerning this clonotype itself: Relative to the germline gene, one junction end is altered; a read error may explain this. The CDR3 reads CASSFGASSGSSTDMQYF. In DNA, the CDR3 is TGCGCCAGTAGCTTCGGCGCGAGTAGCGGGAGCAGCACAGATATGCAGTATTTT. V usage is TRBV5-1 and J usage is TRBJ2-3, with TRBD2 matching 9 bases. There are 18 residues in the CDR3. CDR1 SGHRS and CDR2 YFSETQ come from the germline V gene. Filled out from reference TRBV5-1 and TRBJ2-3, the complete variable domain reads KAGVTQTPRYLIKTRGQQVTLSCSPISGHRSVSWYQQTPGQGLQFLFEYFSETQRNKGNFPGRFSGRQFSNSRSEMNVSTLELGDSALYLCASSFGASSGSSTDMQYFGPGTRLTVL.

J is TRBJ1-6 and V is TRBV6-5; no definite D call. The germline CDR1 and CDR2 sequences are MNHEY and SVGAGI. V lost 10 bases to trimming and J lost 3 bases, with 19 bases between them. This CDR3 is 16 amino acids long. The CDR3 spells CANSYSLQIYNSPLHF. For the CDR3, the DNA is TGTGCCAATAGTTACTCGTTACAGATCTATAATTCACCCCTCCACTTT.

The chain couples TRBV5-4 to TRBJ2-7, with a possible D match to TRBD1 (5 bases). The CDR3 runs 17 residues. Per the germline V gene, CDR1 is SGHNT and CDR2 is YYREEE (reference sequence). The ends were cut back, 2 bases at V and 4 bases at J, with 22 bases in the middle. CDR3 loop: CASSLPLQVHLSYEQYF. DNA for the CDR3: TGTGCCAGCAGCTTACCGTTACAGGTACACCTAAGTTACGAGCAGTACTTC. The full variable domain, with the rest looked up from reference TRBV5-4 and TRBJ2-7, is ETGVTQSPTHLIKTRGQQVTLRCSSQSGHNTVSWYQQALGQGPQFIFQYYREEENGRGNFPPRFSGLQFPNYSSELNVNALELDDSALYLCASSLPLQVHLSYEQYFGPGTRLTVT.

Worth noting for this clonotype: One end of the junction varies from germline; a read error may be responsible. This chain joins TRBV28 and TRBJ1-1; D call uncertain. Germline V gene lookup returns CDR1 MDHEN and CDR2 SYDVKM. CDR3 size: 13 residues. DNA for the CDR3: TGTGCCAGCAGTTTGCAGCCGGCCACTGAAGCTATCTTT. Residues: CASSLQPATEAIF.

With regard to this clonotype: Germline is not matched at one junction end, which may reflect a read error. The V and J genes are TRBV4-1 and TRBJ1-2; 8 positions match TRBD1. Germline V gives CDR1 MGHRA, CDR2 YSYEKL. The CDR3 has 17 residues. CDR3 region: CASSRAPGDRGPYDYTF. DNA of the CDR3: TGCGCCAGCAGCCGAGCCCCTGGAGACAGGGGACCGTATGACTACACCTTC.

V and J are TRBV11-2 and TRBJ2-7, with D possibly being TRBD1 (6 bases). CDR1 is SGHAT, CDR2 FQNNGV, per germline. The CDR3 consists of 15 residues. V was cut by 11 bases and J by 8 bases, with 28 bases left in between. The DNA for the CDR3 is TGTGCCCGTAGCCGAGACAGGAAGCTAGGTTACAAGCAGTACTTC. Translating it yields CARSRDRKLGYKQYF.

On this clonotype itself: A junction boundary mismatches the germline segment, possibly from a read error. The genes are TRBV30 and TRBJ2-7; no reliable D call. This CDR3 region has 18 residues. In germline, CDR1 is GTSNPN, CDR2 SVGIG (reference sequence). The CDR3 bases are TGTACCTGGCGCTCTTACCGCCGGGCTAACGGCAAATCCTACGATCAGTACTTC. This codes for CTWRSYRRANGKSYDQYF.

Turning to this clonotype: The germline gene is not matched at one end of the junction; a read error may be the cause. The rearrangement uses TRBV5-1 and TRBJ1-5; 9 nucleotides match TRBD1. Germline lookup yields CDR1 SGHRS and CDR2 YFSETQ. The CDR3 length is 15 residues. DNA for the CDR3: TGCACCAGCAGCTTGGACACAGGGGGCGATCAGCCCCAGCATTTT. Amino acid sequence: CTSSLDTGGDQPQHF.

This clonotype was observed once. One end of the junction is discordant with germline, which a read error may explain. The J gene is TRBJ2-7, the V gene TRBV20-1, with 8 bases fitting TRBD1. Germline lookup yields CDR1 DFQATT and CDR2 SNEGSKA (reference sequence). CDR3 size: 13 residues. CDR3 DNA sequence: TGTAGTGCTAGACGGACAGGGAGATACGAGCAGTACTTC. It specifies CSARRTGRYEQYF.

About this clonotype: A much larger clone lies one base from this, so it may be a read error. The CDR3 carries no conserved terminal phenylalanine or tryptophan, so it likely arises from a read error. The chain links TRBV28 to TRBJ2-1; 9 nucleotides align to TRBD2. The CDR3 is 14 amino acids. Germline V gene sequence: CDR1 MDHEN, CDR2 SYDVKM. CDR3 bases: TGTGCCAGCAGCTTATTAGCGGGAGATTATGAGCAGTTCCTC. Translating gives CASSLLAGDYEQFL.

With respect to this clonotype: With a much larger clone just one base away, this may be a read error. CDR3 sequence reads: CSARFPRQSSYNEEFF. The CDR3, as DNA: TGCAGTGCTAGGTTTCCCCGACAGAGCTCCTACAATGAGGAGTTCTTC. This sequence joins TRBV20-1 and TRBJ2-1; the D gene is possibly TRBD1 (5 bases). Germline V gene lookup returns CDR1 DFQATT and CDR2 SNEGSKA (reference sequence). CDR3 length: 16 amino acids.

This sequence joins TRBV24-1 and TRBJ1-1; D is uncertain. CDR1 and CDR2 (germline): KGHDR, SFDVKD. The CDR3 has 12 amino acids. The ends were cut back, 9 bases at V and 3 bases at J, with 10 bases in the middle. The CDR3 sequence is CATRESDTEAFF. The CDR3 bases are TGTGCCACCCGGGAGTCGGACACTGAAGCTTTCTTT.